These T cell receptor beta chains were read from a single sample in a study of siplizumab effects on memory and regulatory T cells. For these receptors, no antigen is known. The protocol was immunoSEQ multiplex PCR, while the TCRdb copy is restricted to in-frame clones and leaves out a portion. The table has 9,900 or so clones, around 40% seen once. Sequencing was performed on CFSE-low (dividing) CD8+ T cells sorted from an allogeneic mixed lymphocyte reaction. The receptors stem from a human donor in good health; the cells came from an allogeneic mixed lymphocyte reaction. Each CDR3 is given with its conserved first and last residue. Fields, in order: J gene, V gene, D gene, clone size, CDR3 protein, CDR3 DNA. D genes are given only for firm matches. Expanded clones get a size class; other rows say once, few or many, or leave the size out.

j_call: TRBJ2-5
v_call: TRBV6-5
d_call: -
clone_size: -
cdr3_aa: CASSYSTGGETQYF
cdr3_nt: TGTGCCAGCAGTTACTCGACAGGAGGGGAGACCCAGTACTTC

j_call: TRBJ2-5
v_call: TRBV7-9
d_call: -
clone_size: few
cdr3_aa: CASSVGRIQETQYF
cdr3_nt: TGTGCCAGCAGCGTTGGACGGATACAAGAGACCCAGTACTTC

j_call: TRBJ2-7
v_call: TRBV5-1
d_call: TRBD1
clone_size: few
cdr3_aa: CASSYLPGQGYEQYF
cdr3_nt: TGCGCCAGCAGTTATTTACCGGGACAGGGCTACGAGCAGTACTTC

j_call: TRBJ2-5
v_call: TRBV6-5
d_call: -
clone_size: -
cdr3_aa: CASSYMAGEETQYF
cdr3_nt: TGTGCCAGCAGTTACATGGCCGGGGAAGAGACCCAGTACTTC

j_call: TRBJ1-6
v_call: TRBV9
d_call: -
clone_size: many
cdr3_aa: CASSHESSYNSPLHF
cdr3_nt: TGTGCCAGCAGCCACGAGAGCTCCTATAATTCACCCCTCCACTTT

j_call: TRBJ1-2
v_call: TRBV11-2
d_call: -
clone_size: -
cdr3_aa: CASSTSVDTDYGYTF
cdr3_nt: TGTGCCAGCAGCACCTCAGTAGATACTGATTATGGCTACACCTTC

j_call: TRBJ2-7
v_call: TRBV4-1
d_call: TRBD1
clone_size: -
cdr3_aa: CASSQPGGMAEQYF
cdr3_nt: TGTGCCAGCAGCCAACCAGGGGGCATGGCCGAGCAGTACTTC

j_call: TRBJ2-7
v_call: TRBV7-9
d_call: -
clone_size: -
cdr3_aa: CASSFTGLTYEQYF
cdr3_nt: TGTGCCAGCAGCTTTACGGGCCTAACCTACGAGCAGTACTTC

j_call: TRBJ2-7
v_call: TRBV2
d_call: -
clone_size: -
cdr3_aa: CASSYGGNEQYF
cdr3_nt: TGTGCCAGCAGTTACGGAGGGAACGAGCAGTACTTC

j_call: TRBJ1-1
v_call: TRBV30
d_call: -
clone_size: once
cdr3_aa: CAWKLRGNTEAFF
cdr3_nt: TGTGCCTGGAAGTTGCGGGGAAACACTGAAGCTTTCTTT

j_call: TRBJ2-1
v_call: TRBV5-1
d_call: TRBD2
clone_size: -
cdr3_aa: CASSLRTGGPSNEQFF
cdr3_nt: TGCGCCAGCAGCTTGAGGACGGGGGGGCCCAGCAATGAGCAGTTCTTC

j_call: TRBJ2-7
v_call: TRBV19
d_call: -
clone_size: few
cdr3_aa: CASSIDGFYEQYF
cdr3_nt: TGTGCCAGTAGTATAGATGGGTTTTACGAGCAGTACTTC

j_call: TRBJ1-2
v_call: TRBV28
d_call: -
clone_size: medium-sized
cdr3_aa: CASSSGWGSDGYTF
cdr3_nt: TGTGCCAGCAGTTCCGGTTGGGGATCGGATGGCTACACCTTC

j_call: TRBJ2-7
v_call: TRBV7-9
d_call: TRBD2
clone_size: -
cdr3_aa: CASSPGLGSYEQYF
cdr3_nt: TGTGCCAGCAGCCCCGGACTAGGCTCCTACGAGCAGTACTTC

j_call: TRBJ2-7
v_call: TRBV6-5
d_call: -
clone_size: -
cdr3_aa: CASRPLSGYEQYF
cdr3_nt: TGTGCCAGCAGGCCGTTGTCTGGCTACGAGCAGTACTTC

j_call: TRBJ2-1
v_call: TRBV2
d_call: TRBD2
clone_size: -
cdr3_aa: CASRRERGYNEQFF
cdr3_nt: TGTGCCAGCAGAAGGGAGCGGGGGTACAATGAGCAGTTCTTC

j_call: TRBJ2-7
v_call: TRBV25-1
d_call: -
clone_size: -
cdr3_aa: CASSFTGAFIEQYF
cdr3_nt: TGTGCCAGCAGTTTCACGGGGGCATTTATCGAGCAGTACTTC

j_call: TRBJ2-7
v_call: TRBV6-5
d_call: -
clone_size: -
cdr3_aa: CASSPTLSSYEQYF
cdr3_nt: TGTGCCAGCAGTCCAACTCTAAGCTCCTACGAGCAGTACTTC

j_call: TRBJ2-7
v_call: TRBV4-1
d_call: -
clone_size: few
cdr3_aa: CASSPLRGGADEQYF
cdr3_nt: TGCGCCAGCAGCCCGCTGAGGGGGGGGGCGGACGAGCAGTACTTC

j_call: TRBJ2-1
v_call: TRBV4-3
d_call: -
clone_size: -
cdr3_aa: CASSQGSGVSDEQFF
cdr3_nt: TGCGCCAGCAGCCAGGGTTCAGGGGTGAGCGATGAGCAGTTCTTC

j_call: TRBJ1-1
v_call: TRBV19
d_call: -
clone_size: -
cdr3_aa: CASISSWGTEAFF
cdr3_nt: TGTGCCAGTATATCTTCCTGGGGCACTGAAGCTTTCTTT

j_call: TRBJ2-3
v_call: TRBV9
d_call: TRBD2
clone_size: medium-sized
cdr3_aa: CASSASGGLWTDTQYF
cdr3_nt: TGTGCCAGCAGCGCTAGCGGGGGACTCTGGACAGATACGCAGTATTTT

j_call: TRBJ2-7
v_call: TRBV5-4
d_call: -
clone_size: once
cdr3_aa: CASSLGLMGYEQYF
cdr3_nt: TGTGCCAGCAGCTTGGGTCTGATGGGCTACGAGCAGTACTTC

j_call: TRBJ1-1
v_call: TRBV19
d_call: TRBD1
clone_size: -
cdr3_aa: CASSSRTGGGYTEAFF
cdr3_nt: TGTGCCAGTAGTAGTAGGACAGGGGGCGGTTACACTGAAGCTTTCTTT

j_call: TRBJ2-1
v_call: TRBV19
d_call: -
clone_size: -
cdr3_aa: CASSSLLGGHYNEQFF
cdr3_nt: TGTGCCAGTAGTTCCCTATTAGGCGGCCATTACAATGAGCAGTTCTTC

j_call: TRBJ2-1
v_call: TRBV9
d_call: -
clone_size: medium-sized
cdr3_aa: CASSVARGPSYNEQFF
cdr3_nt: TGTGCCAGCAGCGTAGCGCGGGGGCCCTCCTACAATGAGCAGTTCTTC

j_call: TRBJ2-7
v_call: TRBV25-1
d_call: -
clone_size: -
cdr3_aa: CASSELWGEQYF
cdr3_nt: TGTGCCAGCAGTGAATTGTGGGGCGAGCAGTACTTC

j_call: TRBJ2-7
v_call: TRBV5-6
d_call: -
clone_size: -
cdr3_aa: CASSLGAVRYEQYF
cdr3_nt: TGTGCCAGCAGCTTGGGGGCGGTGCGCTACGAGCAGTACTTC

j_call: TRBJ1-3
v_call: TRBV5-1
d_call: -
clone_size: medium-sized
cdr3_aa: CASSFEGDTIYF
cdr3_nt: TGCGCCAGCAGCTTCGAGGGTGACACCATATATTTT

j_call: TRBJ2-5
v_call: TRBV5-1
d_call: -
clone_size: few
cdr3_aa: CASSPDPEWETQYF
cdr3_nt: TGCGCCAGCAGCCCAGACCCAGAATGGGAGACCCAGTACTTC

j_call: TRBJ2-7
v_call: TRBV7-8
d_call: -
clone_size: -
cdr3_aa: CASSHREGSSYEQYF
cdr3_nt: TGTGCCAGCAGCCACCGGGAAGGGAGCTCCTACGAGCAGTACTTC

j_call: TRBJ2-5
v_call: TRBV19
d_call: TRBD2
clone_size: few
cdr3_aa: CASSITSGGALTETQYF
cdr3_nt: TGTGCCAGTAGTATAACTAGCGGGGGGGCCTTAACGGAGACCCAGTACTTC

j_call: TRBJ2-7
v_call: TRBV6-1
d_call: -
clone_size: -
cdr3_aa: CASMGLWESYEQYF
cdr3_nt: TGTGCCAGCATGGGCCTCTGGGAGTCCTACGAGCAGTACTTC

j_call: TRBJ1-1
v_call: TRBV28
d_call: -
clone_size: medium-sized
cdr3_aa: CASSLGAQTEAFF
cdr3_nt: TGTGCCAGCAGTTTGGGGGCGCAGACTGAAGCTTTCTTT

j_call: TRBJ2-7
v_call: TRBV5-6
d_call: -
clone_size: few
cdr3_aa: CASSLALEGRGKQYF
cdr3_nt: TGTGCCAGCAGCTTGGCTTTGGAGGGCCGGGGTAAGCAGTACTTC

j_call: TRBJ1-2
v_call: TRBV6-5
d_call: TRBD1
clone_size: -
cdr3_aa: CASRSGQGGYGYTF
cdr3_nt: TGTGCCAGCAGATCGGGACAGGGAGGCTATGGCTACACCTTC

j_call: TRBJ2-7
v_call: TRBV7-7
d_call: TRBD2
clone_size: -
cdr3_aa: CASSPKTSGGTYEQYF
cdr3_nt: TGTGCCAGCAGCCCGAAGACTAGCGGGGGCACCTACGAGCAGTACTTC

j_call: TRBJ1-1
v_call: TRBV6-9
d_call: -
clone_size: -
cdr3_aa: CASSYLGMNTEAFF
cdr3_nt: TGTGCCAGCAGCTACCTCGGCATGAACACTGAAGCTTTCTTT

j_call: TRBJ1-1
v_call: TRBV11-2
d_call: TRBD1
clone_size: medium-sized
cdr3_aa: CASSPRTGENTEAFF
cdr3_nt: TGTGCCAGCAGTCCTCGGACAGGGGAGAACACTGAAGCTTTCTTT

j_call: TRBJ2-1
v_call: TRBV4-1
d_call: -
clone_size: -
cdr3_aa: CASSRGAGYNEQFF
cdr3_nt: TGCGCCAGCAGCCGGGGGGCAGGGTACAATGAGCAGTTCTTC

j_call: TRBJ2-7
v_call: TRBV6-5
d_call: -
clone_size: few
cdr3_aa: CASSYGAAYEQYF
cdr3_nt: TGTGCCAGCAGTTACGGGGCGGCCTACGAGCAGTACTTC

j_call: TRBJ1-6
v_call: TRBV6-1
d_call: -
clone_size: -
cdr3_aa: CASNPQGPYSPLHF
cdr3_nt: TGTGCCAGCAACCCACAGGGTCCGTATTCACCCCTCCACTTT

j_call: TRBJ2-7
v_call: TRBV5-4
d_call: -
clone_size: once
cdr3_aa: CASRETGDLSEQYF
cdr3_nt: TGTGCCAGCAGGGAGACAGGAGATCTGAGTGAGCAGTACTTC

j_call: TRBJ2-1
v_call: TRBV4-1
d_call: -
clone_size: once
cdr3_aa: CASSHLQGYEQFF
cdr3_nt: TGCGCCAGCAGCCACTTGCAGGGGTATGAGCAGTTCTTC

j_call: TRBJ2-5
v_call: TRBV7-3
d_call: TRBD2
clone_size: -
cdr3_aa: CASSLTASGGQETQYF
cdr3_nt: TGTGCCAGCAGCTTAACGGCTAGCGGGGGGCAAGAGACCCAGTACTTC

j_call: TRBJ1-2
v_call: TRBV6-6
d_call: -
clone_size: -
cdr3_aa: CASSYGGAHYGYTF
cdr3_nt: TGTGCCAGCAGTTACGGAGGGGCACACTATGGCTACACCTTC

j_call: TRBJ2-3
v_call: TRBV11-1
d_call: -
clone_size: many
cdr3_aa: CASSLSGSATDTQYF
cdr3_nt: TGTGCCAGCAGCTTATCCGGGTCCGCGACAGATACGCAGTATTTT

j_call: TRBJ2-5
v_call: TRBV13
d_call: TRBD2
clone_size: -
cdr3_aa: CASTMGRGQETQYF
cdr3_nt: TGTGCCAGCACCATGGGGAGGGGCCAAGAGACCCAGTACTTC